These 4 T cell receptor beta chains share one sample of origin, sequenced in a study of response to subunit inactivated influenza vaccine. TCRdb used MiXCR to reprocess the RT-PCR reads, holding one entry per CDR3 protein. This sample has about 540,000 distinct CDR3 sequences, with under 30% found just once. These data also featured in a second study, about T cells expressing NK-cell markers. That work contributes: In generating TCR beta cDNA, 5'RACE template switching with UMIs was used.

The sample here was CD4+ T cells sorted from PBMCs, taken about 11 days after vaccination. The receptors stem from a man over 45 who received an inactivated influenza vaccine.

V usage is TRBV9 and J usage is TRBJ2-2; D possibly matches TRBD1 or TRBD2 (5 bases each). CDR3 length: 15 amino acids. V was pared by 2 bases and J by 5 bases, with 13 bases between. Germline CDR1 and CDR2: SGDLS and YYNGEE. DNA for the CDR3: TGTGCCAGCAGCGTTGGGGGAGATGGGACCGGGGAGCTGTTTTTT. It specifies CASSVGGDGTGELFF.

The J gene is TRBJ2-1, the V gene TRBV29-1; 7 bases line up with TRBD2. Germline CDR1 is SQVTM and CDR2 is ANQGSEA. Germline trimming cut 5 bases from V and 5 bases from J; bases unmatched to any gene: 9. This CDR3 comprises 14 residues. CDR3 loop: CSVRRSGTNNEQFF. The CDR3 DNA reads as TGCAGCGTTCGGCGCTCCGGGACTAACAATGAGCAGTTCTTC.

This sequence joins TRBV10-1 and TRBJ2-5; D is uncertain. Per germline, CDR1 WNHNN and CDR2 SYGVQD (reference sequence). V gave up 3 bases and J gave up 7 bases, with 12 bases separating them. CDR3 length: 13 residues. CDR3 sequence (DNA): TGCGCCAGCAGTGACCACCGACCAGGGACCCAGTACTTC. The encoded protein is CASSDHRPGTQYF.

The table lists this clonotype with a few counts. The junction departs from germline at one end; a sequencing error may be responsible. The rearrangement joins TRBV7-7 to TRBJ2-3; D tentatively fits TRBD1 or TRBD2 (7 bases each). CDR3 size: 16 residues. Germline loops: CDR1 SSHAT, CDR2 FNYEAQ (reference sequence). This CDR3 reads CASSPRGGGSTDTQYF. The DNA for the CDR3 is TGTGCTAGCAGCCCCCGGGGAGGGGGCAGCACAGATACGCAGTATTTT.